The following is a TCR beta chain sequence with its context. Assay: immunoSEQ multiplex PCR; the TCRdb copy retains only in-frame clones and omits some. The repertoire holds about 430,000 clones, with approximately 91% as singletons. The source of the sample is a study of blood T cell repertoires in COVID-19. On the study more broadly: The study drew acute and convalescent COVID-19 samples from the United States, Italy and Spain.

This CDR3 comprises 14 residues. Losses at the gene ends were 7 bases for V and 3 bases for J; bases not matched to a gene: 7. Germline CDR1 and CDR2: MNHEY and SMNVEV (reference sequence). The sample comprised PBMCs or T cells enriched from blood (not recorded which). This chain joins TRBV27 and TRBJ2-7; 9 nucleotides agree with TRBD1. The source of this sequence is a woman under 30 who had been exposed to COVID-19. Here the CDR3 reads CASTPGQGYYEQYF. The CDR3, as DNA: TGTGCCAGCACCCCGGGACAGGGATACTACGAGCAGTACTTC.